The source of this T cell receptor (beta chain) is a study of CXCR3-negative and CXCR3-positive naive CD8 T cells. On the study more broadly: The study obtained roughly 140 million TRB reads, about 1.5 +/- 0.3 million per library.

TRB cDNA libraries were made by UMI-labeled 5' RACE. From the 5' RACE reads, TCRdb lists one entry per CDR3 protein and no DNA. The listing records 140,000 to 150,000 distinct CDR3 sequences. Germline loops: CDR1 MNHNY, CDR2 SVGAGI (reference sequence). The CDR3 totals 11 residues. Study results and caveats: A higher hydrophobicity marked the TRB CDR3s of CXCR3-positive naive cells versus CXCR3-negative naive cells. Memory cells differed in TRBV-TRBJ usage, but naive CXCR3-negative and CXCR3-positive cells had similar usage. Naive subsets showed comparable surface CD5, and TCR interaction strength was also inferred from TRB CDR3 physicochemistry. Cryopreserved PBMCs had partly decreased CXCR3 expression; fresh PBMCs were used in most assays.

In regard to this clonotype: The antigen is unknown.

The sample taken for sequencing was naive CXCR3+ CD8+ T cells from blood. Described subset: CD45RO-CCR7+CD27+CD95- naive CD8+ T cells expressing CXCR3 (TNR3+). This chain uses TRBV6-6 with TRBJ2-1. The clonotype was recovered from a human donor in good health. Some clones in this sample may be carry-over from other donors' samples. CDR3 sequence: CASSYDGEQFF.